This T cell receptor (beta chain) was documented in a study of CD4 T cells in relation to SARS-CoV-2 and coronaviruses. Data came from immunoSEQ multiplex PCR; TCRdb stores just in-frame clones and leaves some out. The sample has under 20,000 clones; 77% are singletons. To note about this clone: What it binds is not known.

CD4+ T cells from unexposed donors were obtained before the COVID-19 pandemic (2011-2018). CD4+ T cells were isolated from the cells after around 11 days of culture. This CDR3 comprises 16 residues. The TCR comes from a human donor in good health. The sequencing input was CD4+ T cells from PBMCs, cultured in vitro. The chain uses TRBV7-5 and TRBJ2-7; TRBD1, the D gene given by the table, was not confirmed from the DNA. TRBV7-5 is labeled a pseudogene. The CDR3 DNA reads TGTGCCAGAAGCTTAGGGCGACAGGTAGTTTCCTACGAGCAGTACTTC. Translating gives CARSLGRQVVSYEQYF.